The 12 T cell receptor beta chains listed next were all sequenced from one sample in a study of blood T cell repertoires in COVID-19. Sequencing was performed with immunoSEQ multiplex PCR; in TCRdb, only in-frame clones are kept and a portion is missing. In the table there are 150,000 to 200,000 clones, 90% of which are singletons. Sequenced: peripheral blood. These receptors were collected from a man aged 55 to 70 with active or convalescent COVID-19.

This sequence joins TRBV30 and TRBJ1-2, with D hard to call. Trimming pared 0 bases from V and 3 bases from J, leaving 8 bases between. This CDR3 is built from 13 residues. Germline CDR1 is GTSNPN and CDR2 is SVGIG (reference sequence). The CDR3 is CAWSVQSYYGYTF. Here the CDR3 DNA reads TGTGCCTGGAGTGTACAGTCTTACTATGGCTACACCTTC. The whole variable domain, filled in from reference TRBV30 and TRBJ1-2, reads SQTIHQWPATLVQPVGSPLSLECTVEGTSNPNLYWYRQAAGRGLQLLFYSVGIGQISSEVPQNLSASRPQDRQFILSSKKLLLSDSGFYLCAWSVQSYYGYTFGSGTRLTVV.

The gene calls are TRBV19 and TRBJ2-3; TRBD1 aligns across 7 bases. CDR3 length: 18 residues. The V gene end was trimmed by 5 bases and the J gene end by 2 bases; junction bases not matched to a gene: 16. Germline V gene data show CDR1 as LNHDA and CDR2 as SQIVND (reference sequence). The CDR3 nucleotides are TGTGCCAGTAGTCCCGCTCGACAGGGAAGCTTTTTCACAGATACGCAGTATTTT. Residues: CASSPARQGSFFTDTQYF.

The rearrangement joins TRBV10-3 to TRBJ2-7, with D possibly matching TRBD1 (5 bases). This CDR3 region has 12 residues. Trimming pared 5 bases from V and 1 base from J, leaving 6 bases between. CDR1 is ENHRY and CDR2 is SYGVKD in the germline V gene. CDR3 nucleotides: TGTGCCATCAGTCAGGGTTCCTACGAGCAGTACTTC. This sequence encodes CAISQGSYEQYF.

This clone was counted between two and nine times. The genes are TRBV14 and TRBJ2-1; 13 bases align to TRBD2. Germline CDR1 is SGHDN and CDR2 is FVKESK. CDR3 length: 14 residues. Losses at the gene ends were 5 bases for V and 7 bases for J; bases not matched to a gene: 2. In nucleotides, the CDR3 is TGTGCCAGCAGCGGGACTAGCGGGGTAAATGAGCAGTTCTTC. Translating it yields CASSGTSGVNEQFF.

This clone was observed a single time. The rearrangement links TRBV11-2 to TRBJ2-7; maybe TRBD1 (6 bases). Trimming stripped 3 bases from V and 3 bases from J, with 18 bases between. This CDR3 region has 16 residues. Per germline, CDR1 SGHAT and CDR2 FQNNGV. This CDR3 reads CASSLAQGWVGYEQYF. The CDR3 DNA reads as TGTGCCAGCAGCTTGGCCCAGGGGTGGGTGGGCTACGAGCAGTACTTC.

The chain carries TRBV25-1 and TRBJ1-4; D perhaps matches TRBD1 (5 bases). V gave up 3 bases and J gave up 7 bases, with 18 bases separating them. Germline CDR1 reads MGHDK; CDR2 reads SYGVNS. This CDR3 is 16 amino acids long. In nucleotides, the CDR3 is TGTGCCAGCAGTGAGCCCGCGACAGCTCGAAGTGAAAAACTGTTTTTT. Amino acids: CASSEPATARSEKLFF.

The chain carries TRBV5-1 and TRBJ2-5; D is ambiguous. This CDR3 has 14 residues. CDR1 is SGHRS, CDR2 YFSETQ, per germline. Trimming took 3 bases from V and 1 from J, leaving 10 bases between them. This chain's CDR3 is CASSSLRIQETQYF. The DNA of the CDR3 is TGCGCCAGCAGCTCACTCAGGATCCAAGAGACCCAGTACTTC.

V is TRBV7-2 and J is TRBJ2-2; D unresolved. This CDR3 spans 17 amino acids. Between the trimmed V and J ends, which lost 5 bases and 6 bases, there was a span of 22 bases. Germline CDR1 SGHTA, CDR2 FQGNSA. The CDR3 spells CASSPSSGLFAPGELFF. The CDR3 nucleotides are TGTGCCAGCAGCCCCTCGTCAGGCCTATTCGCCCCCGGGGAGCTGTTTTTT.

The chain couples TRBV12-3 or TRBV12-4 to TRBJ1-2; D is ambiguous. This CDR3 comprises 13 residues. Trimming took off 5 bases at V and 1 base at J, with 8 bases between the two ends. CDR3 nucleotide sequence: TGTGCCAGCAGTCTGCAGGTTAACTATGGCTACACCTTC. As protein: CASSLQVNYGYTF.

The DNA for the CDR3 is TGTGCCAGCAGCTTGGCCAGGGGTGGTAGCTATGGCTACACCTTC. Translated, it gives CASSLARGGSYGYTF. The chain joins TRBV5-4 to TRBJ1-2; D perhaps matches TRBD1 (6 bases). Looked up from germline, CDR1 is SGHNT and CDR2 is YYREEE (reference sequence). This CDR3 is built from 15 residues. V was clipped by 0 bases and J by 4 bases, with 13 bases between them.

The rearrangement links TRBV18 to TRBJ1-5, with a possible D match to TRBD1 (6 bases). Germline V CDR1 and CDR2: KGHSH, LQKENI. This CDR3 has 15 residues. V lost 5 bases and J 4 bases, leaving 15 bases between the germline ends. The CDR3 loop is CASSVTGISNQPQHF. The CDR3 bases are TGTGCCAGCTCAGTAACAGGGATTTCGAATCAGCCCCAGCATTTT.

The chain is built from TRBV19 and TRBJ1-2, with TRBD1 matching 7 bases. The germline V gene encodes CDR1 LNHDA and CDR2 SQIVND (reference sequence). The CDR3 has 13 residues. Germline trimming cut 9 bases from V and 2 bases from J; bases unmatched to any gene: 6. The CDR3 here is CASQTGSNYGYTF. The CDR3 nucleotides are TGTGCCAGCCAGACAGGGTCCAACTATGGCTACACCTTC. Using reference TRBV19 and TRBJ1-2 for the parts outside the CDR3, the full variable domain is DGGITQSPKYLFRKEGQNVTLSCEQNLNHDAMYWYRQDPGQGLRLIYYSQIVNDFQKGDIAEGYSVSREKKESFPLTVTSAQKNPTAFYLCASQTGSNYGYTFGSGTRLTVV.